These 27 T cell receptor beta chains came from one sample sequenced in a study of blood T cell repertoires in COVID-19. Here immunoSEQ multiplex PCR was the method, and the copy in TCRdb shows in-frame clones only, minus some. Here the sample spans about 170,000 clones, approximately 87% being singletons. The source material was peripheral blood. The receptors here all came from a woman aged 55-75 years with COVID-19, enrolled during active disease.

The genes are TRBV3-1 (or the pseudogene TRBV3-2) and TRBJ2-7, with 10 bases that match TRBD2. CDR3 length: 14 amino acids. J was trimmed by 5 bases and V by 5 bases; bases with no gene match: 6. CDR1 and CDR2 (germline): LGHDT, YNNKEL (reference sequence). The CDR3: CASSGGLAVNEQYF. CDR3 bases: TGTGCCAGCAGCGGAGGACTAGCGGTTAACGAGCAGTACTTC.

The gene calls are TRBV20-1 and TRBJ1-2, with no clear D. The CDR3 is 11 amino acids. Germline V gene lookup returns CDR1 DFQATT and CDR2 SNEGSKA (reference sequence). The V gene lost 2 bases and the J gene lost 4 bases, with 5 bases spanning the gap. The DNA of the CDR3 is TGCAGTGCTAGATTTCTCTATGGCTACACCTTC. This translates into CSARFLYGYTF.

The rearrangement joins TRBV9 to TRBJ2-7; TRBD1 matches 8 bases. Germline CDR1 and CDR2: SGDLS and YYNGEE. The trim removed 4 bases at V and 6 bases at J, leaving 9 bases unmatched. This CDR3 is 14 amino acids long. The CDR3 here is CASSLGQGPREQYF. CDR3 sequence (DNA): TGTGCCAGCAGCCTTGGACAGGGACCTCGCGAGCAGTACTTC.

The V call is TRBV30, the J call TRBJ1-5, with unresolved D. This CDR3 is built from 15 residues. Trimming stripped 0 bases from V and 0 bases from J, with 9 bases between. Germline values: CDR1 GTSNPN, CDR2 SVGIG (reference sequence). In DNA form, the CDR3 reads TGTGCCTGGAGTGTTAGTCTTAATAGCAATCAGCCCCAGCATTTT. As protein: CAWSVSLNSNQPQHF. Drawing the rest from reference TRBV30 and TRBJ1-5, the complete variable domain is SQTIHQWPATLVQPVGSPLSLECTVEGTSNPNLYWYRQAAGRGLQLLFYSVGIGQISSEVPQNLSASRPQDRQFILSSKKLLLSDSGFYLCAWSVSLNSNQPQHFGDGTRLSIL.

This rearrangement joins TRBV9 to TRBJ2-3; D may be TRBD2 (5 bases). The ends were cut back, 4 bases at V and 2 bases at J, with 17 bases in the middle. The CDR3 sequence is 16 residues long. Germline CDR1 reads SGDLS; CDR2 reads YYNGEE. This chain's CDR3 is CASSHRLTGDTDTQYF. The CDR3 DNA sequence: TGTGCCAGCAGCCACAGACTAACCGGGGACACAGATACGCAGTATTTT.

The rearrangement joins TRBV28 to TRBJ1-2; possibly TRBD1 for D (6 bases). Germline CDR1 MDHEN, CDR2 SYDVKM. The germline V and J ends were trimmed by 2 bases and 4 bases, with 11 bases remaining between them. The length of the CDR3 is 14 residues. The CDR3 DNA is TGTGCCAGCAGTTTAGTGGGACAAGGCTATGGCTACACCTTC. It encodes CASSLVGQGYGYTF.

The CDR3, as DNA: TGTGCCAGCAGGGGGCCCTTGGATTATTCACCCCTCCACTTT. It is translated as CASRGPLDYSPLHF. V and J are TRBV6-5 and TRBJ1-6; tentative D call: TRBD1 (5 bases). Germline lookup yields CDR1 MNHEY and CDR2 SVGAGI. The V end lost 6 bases, the J end lost 8 bases, and 14 bases lay between the germline ends. This CDR3 comprises 14 residues.

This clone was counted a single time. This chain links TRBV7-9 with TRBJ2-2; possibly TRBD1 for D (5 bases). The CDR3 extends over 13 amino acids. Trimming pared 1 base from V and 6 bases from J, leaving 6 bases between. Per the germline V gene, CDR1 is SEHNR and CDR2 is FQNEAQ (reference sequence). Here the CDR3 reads CASSLEGSGELFF. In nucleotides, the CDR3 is TGTGCCAGCAGCTTAGAGGGGTCCGGGGAGCTGTTTTTT.

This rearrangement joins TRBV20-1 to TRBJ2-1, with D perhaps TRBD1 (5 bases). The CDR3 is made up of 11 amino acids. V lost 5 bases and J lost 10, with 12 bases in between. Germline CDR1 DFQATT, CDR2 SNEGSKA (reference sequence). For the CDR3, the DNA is TGCAGTGCTCCAGGGCTTTACGAGCAGTTCTTC. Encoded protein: CSAPGLYEQFF.

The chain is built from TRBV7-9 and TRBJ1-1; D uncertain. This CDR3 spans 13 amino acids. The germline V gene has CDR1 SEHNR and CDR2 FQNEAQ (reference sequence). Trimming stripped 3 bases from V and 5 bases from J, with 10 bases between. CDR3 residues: CASSFSGPTEAFF. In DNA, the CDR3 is TGTGCCAGCAGCTTTTCGGGTCCGACTGAAGCTTTCTTT.

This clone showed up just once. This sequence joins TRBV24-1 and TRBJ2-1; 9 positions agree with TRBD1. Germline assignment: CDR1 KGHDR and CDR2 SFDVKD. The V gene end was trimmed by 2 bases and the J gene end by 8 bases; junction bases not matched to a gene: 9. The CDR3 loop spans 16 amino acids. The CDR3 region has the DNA TGTGCCACCAGTGATTACACAGGGGGCCGGGGTGATGAGCAGTTCTTC. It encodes CATSDYTGGRGDEQFF.

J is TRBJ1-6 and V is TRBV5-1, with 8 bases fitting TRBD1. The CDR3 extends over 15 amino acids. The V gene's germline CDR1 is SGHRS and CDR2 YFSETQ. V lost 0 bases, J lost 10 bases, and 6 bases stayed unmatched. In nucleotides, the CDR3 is TGCGCCAGCAGCTTGGGACCAGGGGGCCAGTCACCCCTCCACTTT. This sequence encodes CASSLGPGGQSPLHF.

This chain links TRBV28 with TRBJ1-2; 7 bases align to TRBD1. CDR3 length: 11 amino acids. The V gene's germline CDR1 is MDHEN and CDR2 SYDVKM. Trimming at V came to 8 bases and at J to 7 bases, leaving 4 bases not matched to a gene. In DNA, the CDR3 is TGTGCCAGCGCCCAGGGGGGTGGCTACACCTTC. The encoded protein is CASAQGGGYTF.

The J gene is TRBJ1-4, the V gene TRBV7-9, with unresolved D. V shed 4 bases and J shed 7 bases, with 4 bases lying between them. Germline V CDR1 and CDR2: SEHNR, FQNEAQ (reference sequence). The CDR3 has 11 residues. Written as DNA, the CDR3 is TGTGCCAGCAGCTCGAGTGAAAAACTGTTTTTT. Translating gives CASSSSEKLFF.

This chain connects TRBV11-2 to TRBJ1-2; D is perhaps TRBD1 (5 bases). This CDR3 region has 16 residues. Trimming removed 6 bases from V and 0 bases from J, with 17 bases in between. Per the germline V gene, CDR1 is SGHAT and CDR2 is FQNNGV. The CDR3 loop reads CASRQLRTGANYGYTF. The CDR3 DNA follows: TGTGCCAGCAGACAGCTAAGGACGGGGGCTAACTATGGCTACACCTTC.

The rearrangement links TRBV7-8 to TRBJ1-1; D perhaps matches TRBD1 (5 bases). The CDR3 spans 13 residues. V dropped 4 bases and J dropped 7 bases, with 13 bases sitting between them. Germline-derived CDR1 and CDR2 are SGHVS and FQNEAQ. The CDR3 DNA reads TGTGCCAGCAGCTCCCTTCGAGGACATGAAGCTTTCTTT. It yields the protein CASSSLRGHEAFF. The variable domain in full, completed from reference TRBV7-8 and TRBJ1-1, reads GAGVSQSPRYKVAKRGQDVALRCDPISGHVSLFWYQQALGQGPEFLTYFQNEAQLDKSGLPSDRFFAERPEGSVSTLKIQRTQQEDSAVYLCASSSLRGHEAFFGQGTRLTVV.

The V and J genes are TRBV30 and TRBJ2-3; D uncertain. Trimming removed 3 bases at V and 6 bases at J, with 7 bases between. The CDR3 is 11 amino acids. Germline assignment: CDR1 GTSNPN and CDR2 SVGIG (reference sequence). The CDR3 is CAWSVSDTQYF. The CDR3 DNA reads TGTGCCTGGAGCGTGTCGGATACGCAGTATTTT.

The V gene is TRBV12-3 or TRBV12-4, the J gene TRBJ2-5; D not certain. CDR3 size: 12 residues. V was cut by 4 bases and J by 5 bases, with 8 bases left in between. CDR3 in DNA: TGTGCCAGCAGTTCCTCCCGTGAGACCCAGTACTTC. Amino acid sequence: CASSSSRETQYF.

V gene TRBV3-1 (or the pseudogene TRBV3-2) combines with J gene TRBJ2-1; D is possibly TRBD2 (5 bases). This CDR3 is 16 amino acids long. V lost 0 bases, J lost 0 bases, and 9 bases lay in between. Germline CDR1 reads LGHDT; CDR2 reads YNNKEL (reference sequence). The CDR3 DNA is TGTGCCAGCAGCCAAGATGACCTAGCCTCCTACAATGAGCAGTTCTTC. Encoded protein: CASSQDDLASYNEQFF.

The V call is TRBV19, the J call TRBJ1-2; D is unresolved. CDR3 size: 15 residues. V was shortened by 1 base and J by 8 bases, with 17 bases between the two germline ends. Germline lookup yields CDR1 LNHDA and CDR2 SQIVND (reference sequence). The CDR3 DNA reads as TGTGCCAGTAGTATAGCTCCCTCTACTACTTGGGGCTACACCTTC. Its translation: CASSIAPSTTWGYTF.

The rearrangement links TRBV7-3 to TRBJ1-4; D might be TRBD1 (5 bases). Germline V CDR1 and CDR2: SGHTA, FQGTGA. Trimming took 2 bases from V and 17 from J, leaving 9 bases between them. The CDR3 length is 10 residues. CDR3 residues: CASSLRDCFF. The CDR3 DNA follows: TGTGCCAGCAGCTTACGGGACTGCTTTTTT. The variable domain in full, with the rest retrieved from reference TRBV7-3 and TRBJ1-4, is GAGVSQTPSNKVTEKGKYVELRCDPISGHTALYWYRQSLGQGPEFLIYFQGTGAADDSGLPNDRFFAVRPEGSVSTLKIQRTERGDSAVYLCASSLRDCFFGSGTQLSVL.

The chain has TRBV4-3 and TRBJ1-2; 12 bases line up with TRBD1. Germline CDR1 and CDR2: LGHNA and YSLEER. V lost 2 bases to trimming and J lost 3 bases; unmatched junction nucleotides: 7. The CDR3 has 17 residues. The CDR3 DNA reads TGCGCCAGCAGCCAATCGGGACAGGGGGCGAAGGACTATGGCTACACCTTC. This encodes CASSQSGQGAKDYGYTF.

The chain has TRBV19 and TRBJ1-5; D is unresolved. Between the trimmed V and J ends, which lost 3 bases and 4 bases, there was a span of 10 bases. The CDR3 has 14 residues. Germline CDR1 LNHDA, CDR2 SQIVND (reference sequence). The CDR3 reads CASSISRGNQPQHF. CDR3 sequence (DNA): TGTGCCAGTAGTATCAGCCGGGGAAATCAGCCCCAGCATTTT.

The CDR3 bases are TGTGCTAGTGGTTTGCCACAGGGGGATTGGCTTGGGGAGACCCAGTACTTC. Translation: CASGLPQGDWLGETQYF. The V and J genes are TRBV12-5 and TRBJ2-5, with 8 bases identical to TRBD1. Germline V CDR1 and CDR2: LGHNT, FRNRAP. This CDR3 comprises 17 residues. The V and J ends lost 2 bases and 5 bases, in that order; junction bases with no gene match: 13.

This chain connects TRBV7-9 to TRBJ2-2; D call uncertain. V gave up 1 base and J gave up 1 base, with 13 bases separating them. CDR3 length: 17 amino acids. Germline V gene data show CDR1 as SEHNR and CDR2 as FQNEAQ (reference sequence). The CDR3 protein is CASSLEGWRWNTGELFF. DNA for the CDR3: TGTGCCAGCAGCTTAGAAGGTTGGCGGTGGAACACCGGGGAGCTGTTTTTT. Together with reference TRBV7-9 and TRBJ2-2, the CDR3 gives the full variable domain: DTGVSQNPRHKITKRGQNVTFRCDPISEHNRLYWYRQTLGQGPEFLTYFQNEAQLEKSRLLSDRFSAERPKGSFSTLEIQRTEQGDSAMYLCASSLEGWRWNTGELFFGEGSRLTVL.

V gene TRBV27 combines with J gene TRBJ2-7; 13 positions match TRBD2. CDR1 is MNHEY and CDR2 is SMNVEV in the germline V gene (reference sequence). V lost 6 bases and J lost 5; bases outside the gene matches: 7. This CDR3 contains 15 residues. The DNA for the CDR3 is TGTGCCAGCAGCCCTCGGACTAGCGGGAGCCACGAGCAGTACTTC. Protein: CASSPRTSGSHEQYF.

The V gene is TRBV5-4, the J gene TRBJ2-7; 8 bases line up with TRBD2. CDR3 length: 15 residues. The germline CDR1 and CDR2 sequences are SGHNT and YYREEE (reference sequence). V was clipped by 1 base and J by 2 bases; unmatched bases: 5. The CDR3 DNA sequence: TGTGCCAGCAGCTTGCCCAGCGGGAGAGCCTACGAGCAGTACTTC. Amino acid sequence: CASSLPSGRAYEQYF.